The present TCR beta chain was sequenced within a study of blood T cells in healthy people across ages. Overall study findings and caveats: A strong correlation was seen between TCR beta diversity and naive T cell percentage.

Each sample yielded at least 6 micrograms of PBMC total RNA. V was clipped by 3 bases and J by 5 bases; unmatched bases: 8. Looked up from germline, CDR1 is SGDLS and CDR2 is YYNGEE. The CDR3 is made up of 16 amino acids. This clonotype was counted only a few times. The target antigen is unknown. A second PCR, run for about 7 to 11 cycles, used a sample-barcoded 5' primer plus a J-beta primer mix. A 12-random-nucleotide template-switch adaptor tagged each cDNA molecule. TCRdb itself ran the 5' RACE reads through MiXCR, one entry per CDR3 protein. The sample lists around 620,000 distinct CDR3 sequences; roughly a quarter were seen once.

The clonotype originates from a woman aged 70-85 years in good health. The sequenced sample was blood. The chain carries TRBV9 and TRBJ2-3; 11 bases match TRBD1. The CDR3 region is CASSDQDRGHKDTQYF. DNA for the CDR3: TGTGCCAGCAGCGATCAGGACAGGGGGCATAAAGATACGCAGTATTTT.